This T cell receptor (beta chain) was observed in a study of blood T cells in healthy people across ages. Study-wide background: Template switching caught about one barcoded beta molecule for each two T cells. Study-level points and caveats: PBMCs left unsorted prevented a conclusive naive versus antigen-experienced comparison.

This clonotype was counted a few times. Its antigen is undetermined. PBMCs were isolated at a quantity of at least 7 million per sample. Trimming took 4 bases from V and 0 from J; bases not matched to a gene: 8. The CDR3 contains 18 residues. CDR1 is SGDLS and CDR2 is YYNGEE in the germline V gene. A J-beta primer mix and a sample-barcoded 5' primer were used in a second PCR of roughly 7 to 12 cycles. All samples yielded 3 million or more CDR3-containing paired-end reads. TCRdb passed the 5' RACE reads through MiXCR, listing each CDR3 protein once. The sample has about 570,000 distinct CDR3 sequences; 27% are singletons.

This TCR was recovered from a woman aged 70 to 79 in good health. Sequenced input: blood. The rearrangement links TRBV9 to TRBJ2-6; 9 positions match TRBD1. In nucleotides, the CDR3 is TGTGCCAGCAGCCGTGGCGGGACAGGGCACTCTGGGGCCAACGTCCTGACTTTC. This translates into CASSRGGTGHSGANVLTF. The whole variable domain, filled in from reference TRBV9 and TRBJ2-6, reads DSGVTQTPKHLITATGQRVTLRCSPRSGDLSVYWYQQSLDQGLQFLIQYYNGEERAKGNILERFSAQQFPDLHSELNLSSLELGDSALYFCASSRGGTGHSGANVLTFGAGSRLTVL.